A single sample is the source of the 25 T cell receptor beta chains below, sequenced in a study of blood T cell repertoires in COVID-19 (dated by TCRdb to 2018 to 2021). The library was obtained by the immunoSEQ multiplex PCR assay. The clones in this table, taken by TCRdb from immuneACCESS, are in-frame only. Not every clone is retained; where verified, under half of the shortfall comes from an unresolved V gene, and the cause of the rest is unknown. Here the sample has fewer than 200,000 clones; around 88% occur a single time. The biggest ten clones account for 3.6% of the sample. The sequencing sample was made of PBMCs or T cells enriched from blood (not recorded which). The source is a woman aged 45-60 years in a cohort exposed to, infected with or recovered from COVID-19 (not recorded which).

The chain carries TRBV5-1 and TRBJ2-3, with D perhaps matching TRBD2 (5 bases). This CDR3 is built from 15 residues. The germline CDR1 and CDR2 sequences are SGHRS and YFSETQ. The V gene lost 0 bases and the J gene lost 6 bases, with 14 bases spanning the gap. In DNA, the CDR3 is TGCGCCAGCAGCTTGGAGTCTGCCCCGGGGGATACGCAGTATTTT. As protein: CASSLESAPGDTQYF.

The rearrangement joins TRBV9 to TRBJ2-1; TRBD1 aligns across 8 bases. The germline gives CDR1 SGDLS, CDR2 YYNGEE. With 2 bases clipped from V and 5 bases from J, the junction kept 6 bases outside the gene matches. This CDR3 contains 15 residues. Written as DNA, the CDR3 is TGTGCCAGCAGCGTCGGGACAGGTGGGAACAATGAGCAGTTCTTC. The encoded protein is CASSVGTGGNNEQFF.

The chain recombines TRBV28 with TRBJ1-5; possible D gene TRBD1, 5 bases. Germline loops: CDR1 MDHEN, CDR2 SYDVKM. This CDR3 has 14 amino acids. Trimming removed 2 bases at V and 5 bases at J, with 10 bases between. CDR3 nucleotide sequence: TGTGCCAGCAGTTTAGGCACAGGCTATCAGCCCCAGCATTTT. Translating it yields CASSLGTGYQPQHF. Combining the CDR3 with reference TRBV28 and TRBJ1-5 gives the whole variable domain DVKVTQSSRYLVKRTGEKVFLECVQDMDHENMFWYRQDPGLGLRLIYFSYDVKMKEKGDIPEGYSVSREKKERFSLILESASTNQTSMYLCASSLGTGYQPQHFGDGTRLSIL.

The chain joins TRBV5-1 to TRBJ2-3; 7 bases are a match to TRBD2. V was pared by 1 base and J by 6 bases, with 11 bases of the junction left unmatched. CDR1 SGHRS and CDR2 YFSETQ come from the germline V gene. The CDR3 runs to 16 residues. This chain's CDR3 is CASSLLSPAGLDTQYF. The CDR3 DNA is TGCGCCAGCAGCTTGCTTTCTCCAGCGGGGCTGGATACGCAGTATTTT.

The V call is TRBV6-1, the J call TRBJ1-3, with 7 bases fitting TRBD1. Germline assignment: CDR1 MNHNS and CDR2 SASEGT. J gave up 0 bases and V 4 bases, and 12 bases lay outside the gene matches. The CDR3 consists of 18 residues. This chain's CDR3 is CASSARPGQLSSGNTIYF. Here the CDR3 DNA reads TGTGCCAGCAGTGCTAGACCGGGACAGTTGAGCTCTGGAAACACCATATATTTT.

The chain uses TRBV9 and TRBJ2-1; 10 bases line up with TRBD2. With 0 bases clipped from V and 3 bases from J, the junction kept 0 bases outside the gene matches. Germline CDR1 SGDLS, CDR2 YYNGEE. CDR3 length: 15 residues. For the CDR3, the DNA is TGTGCCAGCAGCGTAGGGACTAGCGGCTACAATGAGCAGTTCTTC. Translating it yields CASSVGTSGYNEQFF.

The rearrangement uses TRBV11-2 and TRBJ1-6; tentative D call: TRBD1 (6 bases). V was trimmed by 5 bases and J by 9 bases, leaving 17 bases between them. This CDR3 region has 15 residues. Looked up from germline, CDR1 is SGHAT and CDR2 is FQNNGV. This CDR3 reads CASSLRGGAFSPLHF. The CDR3 DNA follows: TGTGCCAGCAGCCTCCGAGGGGGTGCTTTTTCACCCCTCCACTTT.

The chain links TRBV28 to TRBJ1-5; D is possibly TRBD1 (6 bases). There are 18 residues in the CDR3. The germline CDR1 and CDR2 sequences are MDHEN and SYDVKM. The V end was cut by 3 bases, the J end by 0 bases, with 18 bases between. CDR3 DNA sequence: TGTGCCAGCAGTTTCCCTAGGACCAGGGGATATAGCAATCAGCCCCAGCATTTT. Encoded protein: CASSFPRTRGYSNQPQHF.

This chain links TRBV4-1 with TRBJ2-7; the match to TRBD2 covers 8 bases. The CDR3 is 17 residues long. Germline V gene lookup returns CDR1 MGHRA and CDR2 YSYEKL. The V gene end was trimmed by 0 bases and the J gene end by 5 bases; junction bases not matched to a gene: 12. The CDR3 DNA reads TGCGCCAGCAGCCAAGACGGCCTAGCGGGCAGAGGTAACGAGCAGTACTTC. As protein: CASSQDGLAGRGNEQYF.

CDR3 sequence: CSVSGPREGNTGELFF. In nucleotides, the CDR3 is TGCAGCGTTTCCGGGCCGCGGGAAGGGAACACCGGGGAGCTGTTTTTT. This chain uses TRBV29-1 with TRBJ2-2; D is possibly TRBD2 (6 bases). CDR1 is SQVTM, CDR2 ANQGSEA, per germline. The CDR3 contains 16 residues. V lost 5 bases and J lost 1, with 17 bases in between.

This chain joins TRBV7-2 and TRBJ2-7; 9 bases are a match to TRBD2. This CDR3 contains 15 residues. Germline values: CDR1 SGHTA, CDR2 FQGNSA. Trimming at V came to 6 bases and at J to 1 base, leaving 7 bases not matched to a gene. DNA for the CDR3: TGTGCCAGCAGTCTTACGAGCGGGGGGTCCTACGAGCAGTACTTC. It is translated as CASSLTSGGSYEQYF.

V gene TRBV7-8 combines with J gene TRBJ2-3; 8 bases match TRBD2. Germline V lookup: CDR1 SGHVS, CDR2 FQNEAQ. The CDR3 runs to 15 residues. V shed 8 bases, J shed 2 bases, and the junction held 9 bases outside the gene matches. The CDR3 reads CASGGLAGLTDTQYF. The CDR3 DNA follows: TGTGCCAGCGGTGGGTTAGCGGGACTCACAGATACGCAGTATTTT.

As for this clone: Within the sample, other DNA sequences also encode this same CDR3. The chain employs TRBV10-2 and TRBJ1-5; possibly TRBD1 for D (6 bases). This CDR3 contains 15 residues. The germline V gene has CDR1 WSHSY and CDR2 SAAADI. Trimming pared 3 bases from V and 4 bases from J, leaving 13 bases between. The CDR3 coding sequence is TGCGCCAGCAGTGAATCGGGACACCGTAATCAGCCCCAGCATTTT. This gives the protein CASSESGHRNQPQHF.

Of note for this clone: Other DNA sequences in the sample encode the same CDR3. This chain uses TRBV19 with TRBJ1-5, with TRBD1 as a possible D gene (5 bases). The CDR3 loop spans 14 amino acids. CDR1 is LNHDA and CDR2 is SQIVND in the germline V gene (reference sequence). V lost 6 bases and J 2 bases, leaving 11 bases between the germline ends. The DNA of the CDR3 is TGTGCCAGTAGCCGGGGGGAAGGCAATCAGCCCCAGCATTTT. Translation gives CASSRGEGNQPQHF.

The chain combines TRBV20-1 with TRBJ2-5; maybe TRBD2 (6 bases). Trimming left V 4 bases short and J 7 bases short, with 10 bases between. The CDR3 sequence is 11 residues long. CDR1 and CDR2 (germline): DFQATT, SNEGSKA (reference sequence). The CDR3 DNA reads TGCAGTGCTATCGGGGGAGGGACCCAGTACTTC. This translates into CSAIGGGTQYF.

The chain couples TRBV5-5 to TRBJ1-5; 9 bases align to TRBD1. V was clipped by 0 bases and J by 6 bases; unmatched bases: 1. The CDR3 consists of 14 residues. Germline CDR1 SGHKS, CDR2 YYEKEE (reference sequence). The DNA for the CDR3 is TGTGCCAGCAGCTTGGGGGACAGGGTTCAGCCCCAGCATTTT. It translates to CASSLGDRVQPQHF.

The gene calls are TRBV30 and TRBJ2-1, with 16 nucleotides matching TRBD2. The CDR3 covers 15 residues. The V gene's germline CDR1 is GTSNPN and CDR2 SVGIG (reference sequence). The V gene end was trimmed by 8 bases and the J gene end by 6 bases; junction bases not matched to a gene: 7. CDR3 protein: CARGTSGGATNEQFF. The DNA for the CDR3 is TGTGCCCGGGGGACTAGCGGGGGGGCAACCAATGAGCAGTTCTTC.

This chain uses TRBV29-1 with TRBJ1-2; the D gene is possibly TRBD1 (6 bases). Between the trimmed V and J ends, which lost 4 bases and 9 bases, there was a span of 12 bases. Germline CDR1 and CDR2: SQVTM and ANQGSEA. CDR3 length: 11 residues. The CDR3 DNA is TGCAGCGTTGTCTACAGGGAAAGCTACACCTTC. This encodes CSVVYRESYTF.

The chain links TRBV11-2 to TRBJ2-3; TRBD1 matches at 7 bases. Per the germline V gene, CDR1 is SGHAT and CDR2 is FQNNGV. Trimming removed 4 bases from V and 4 bases from J; junction bases left unmatched: 11. The CDR3 extends over 16 amino acids. The CDR3 sequence: CASSSGQNRGADTQYF. For the CDR3, the DNA is TGTGCCAGCAGCTCGGGACAGAACCGAGGTGCAGATACGCAGTATTTT.

The gene calls are TRBV3-1 (or the pseudogene TRBV3-2) and TRBJ1-1; D remains ambiguous. Per the germline V gene, CDR1 is LGHDT and CDR2 is YNNKEL (reference sequence). CDR3 length equals 15 residues. V lost 0 bases and J lost 3, with 11 bases in between. The CDR3 DNA sequence: TGTGCCAGCAGCCAAGATCTGCGGGGATACACTGAAGCTTTCTTT. Encoded protein: CASSQDLRGYTEAFF.

The chain combines TRBV19 with TRBJ1-5; TRBD1 agrees at 10 bases. The V gene's germline CDR1 is LNHDA and CDR2 SQIVND (reference sequence). The CDR3 contains 15 residues. V was pared by 4 bases and J by 4 bases, with 4 bases of the junction left unmatched. CDR3 nucleotides: TGTGCCAGTAGTAGCGGGACAGGGGTTAATCAGCCCCAGCATTTT. Amino acids: CASSSGTGVNQPQHF. The full variable domain, completed using reference TRBV19 and TRBJ1-5, is DGGITQSPKYLFRKEGQNVTLSCEQNLNHDAMYWYRQDPGQGLRLIYYSQIVNDFQKGDIAEGYSVSREKKESFPLTVTSAQKNPTAFYLCASSSGTGVNQPQHFGDGTRLSIL.

This rearrangement joins TRBV7-2 to TRBJ2-7; no reliable D call. V lost 1 base and J lost 3, with 10 bases in between. Germline V gene data show CDR1 as SGHTA and CDR2 as FQGNSA. This CDR3 comprises 14 residues. The CDR3 protein is CASSLEPGYYEQYF. The CDR3 coding sequence is TGTGCCAGCAGCTTAGAACCCGGGTACTACGAGCAGTACTTC.

This rearrangement joins TRBV2 to TRBJ2-5; the D gene is possibly TRBD2 (5 bases). The germline V gene encodes CDR1 SNHLY and CDR2 FYNNEI. There are 13 residues in the CDR3. V lost 3 bases to trimming and J lost 5 bases, with 10 bases between them. CDR3 amino acids: CASSDEGRETQYF. The DNA of the CDR3 is TGTGCCAGCAGTGATGAGGGCCGGGAGACCCAGTACTTC.

This clone has a handful of counts. The J gene is TRBJ2-7, the V gene TRBV6-5, with D perhaps matching TRBD2 (5 bases). V dropped 6 bases and J dropped 5 bases, with 17 bases sitting between them. Germline V lookup: CDR1 MNHEY, CDR2 SVGAGI. This CDR3 comprises 14 residues. The CDR3 sequence is CASRPTRLRNEQYF. The CDR3 DNA sequence: TGTGCCAGCAGACCTACTAGGTTGCGGAACGAGCAGTACTTC.

This clone was detected only a few times. V and J are TRBV5-1 and TRBJ2-7; D is perhaps TRBD1 (6 bases). The CDR3 consists of 14 residues. Germline V gene lookup returns CDR1 SGHRS and CDR2 YFSETQ. Trimming shortened V by 0 bases and J by 3 bases, and 10 bases separated the two germline ends. The CDR3, as DNA: TGCGCCAGCAGCTTGGCAGGGGATTTCTACGAGCAGTACTTC. It codes for CASSLAGDFYEQYF. The full variable domain, completed using reference TRBV5-1 and TRBJ2-7, is KAGVTQTPRYLIKTRGQQVTLSCSPISGHRSVSWYQQTPGQGLQFLFEYFSETQRNKGNFPGRFSGRQFSNSRSEMNVSTLELGDSALYLCASSLAGDFYEQYFGPGTRLTVT.